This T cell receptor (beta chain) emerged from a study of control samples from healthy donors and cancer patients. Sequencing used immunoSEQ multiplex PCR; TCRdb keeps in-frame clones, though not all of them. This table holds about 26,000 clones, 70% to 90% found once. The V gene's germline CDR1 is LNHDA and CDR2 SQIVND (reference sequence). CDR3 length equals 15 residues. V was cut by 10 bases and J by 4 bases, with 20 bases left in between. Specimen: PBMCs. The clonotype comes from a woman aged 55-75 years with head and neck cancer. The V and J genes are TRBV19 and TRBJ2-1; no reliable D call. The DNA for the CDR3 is TGTGCCACCCAAAGCGTGGCAGGAGTTTACAATGAGCAGTTCTTC. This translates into CATQSVAGVYNEQFF.